This T cell receptor beta chain is drawn from a study of blood T cell repertoires in COVID-19. About the research overall: Acute and convalescent COVID-19 samples came from the United States, Italy and Spain. PBMCs, B-cell-depleted T cells, or T cells provided the cDNA or gDNA that made up the material.

The Seattle patients joined while their infection was active and were tracked longitudinally afterward. CDR1 LNHDA and CDR2 SQIVND come from the germline V gene (reference sequence). The ends were cut back, 5 bases at V and 4 bases at J, with 11 bases in the middle. The CDR3 totals 13 residues. Only a few counts were recorded for this clone. Authors' analysis steps: The authors estimated nucleated cell counts from reference gene primer amplification. Assay: immunoSEQ multiplex PCR; the TCRdb copy retains only in-frame clones and omits some. V and J calls plus clone size are reproduced from that table; the DNA served to infer D and trimming. The repertoire includes some 200,000 clones, 83% of them detected once, and 0.95% to 1.5% sits in the top ten.

Sequenced input: peripheral blood. V is TRBV19 and J is TRBJ1-2; D possibly corresponds to TRBD1 (6 bases). The TCR comes from a woman aged 25-40 years with COVID-19, enrolled during active disease. The CDR3 sequence: CASSEGQPYGYTF. The CDR3 DNA follows: TGTGCCAGTAGTGAAGGACAGCCCTATGGCTACACCTTC.